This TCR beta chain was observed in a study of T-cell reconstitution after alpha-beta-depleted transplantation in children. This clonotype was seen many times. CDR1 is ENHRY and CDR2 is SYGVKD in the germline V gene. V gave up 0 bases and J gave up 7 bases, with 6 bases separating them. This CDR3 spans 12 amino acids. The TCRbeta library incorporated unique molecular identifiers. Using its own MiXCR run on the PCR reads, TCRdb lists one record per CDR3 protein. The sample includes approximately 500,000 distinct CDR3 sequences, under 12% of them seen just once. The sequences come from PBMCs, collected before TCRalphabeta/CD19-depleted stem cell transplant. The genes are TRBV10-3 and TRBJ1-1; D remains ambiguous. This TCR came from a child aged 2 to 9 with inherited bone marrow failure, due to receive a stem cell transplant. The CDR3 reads CAISESQVEAFF. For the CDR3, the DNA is TGTGCCATCAGTGAGTCTCAGGTTGAAGCTTTCTTT.